This T cell receptor beta chain stems from a study of T cell responses to AZD1222 COVID-19 vaccine. Study-wide context: Some second doses came at about 4 weeks and others at about 12 weeks; these were pooled.

Repertoires were generated with immunoSEQ multiplex PCR, while TCRdb's copy carries only in-frame clones and drops some. Of more than 95,000 clones listed, 82% are singletons. V was trimmed by 5 bases and J by 6 bases, leaving 16 bases between them. Germline lookup yields CDR1 MNHEY and CDR2 SVGAGI. CDR3 size: 14 residues. Study-level results: Unmutated variant regions are reportedly targeted by nearly half of spike-specific TCRs. The repertoires were collected only after the peak T cell response. Baseline antibody screening turned up just a handful of seropositive AZD1222 recipients.

Concerning this clone itself: Its target is not known.

The sample was peripheral blood, taken on day 0 of AZD1222 vaccination. The source of this sequence is an adult in good health. V gene TRBV6-5 combines with J gene TRBJ2-5; D possibly uses TRBD1 or TRBD2 (5 bases each). The CDR3 nucleotides read TGTGCCAGCAGTACCTTGGGGCGAGGGAAGACCCAGTACTTC. Amino acids: CASSTLGRGKTQYF.